The entry below describes one T cell receptor beta chain. The antigen is unknown. The use of a sample-barcoded 5' primer and a J-beta primer mix characterized a second PCR of 7 to 11 cycles. MiXCR was run by TCRdb on the 5' RACE reads, yielding one entry per CDR3 protein. The repertoire consists of 600,000 to 800,000 distinct CDR3 sequences, with approximately 52% occurring once and the leading ten covering roughly 13%. The record originates from a study of blood T cells in healthy people across ages. Study-level points and caveats: Per-million-T-cell TCR beta diversity fell roughly linearly with age.

Germline V gives CDR1 MNHEY, CDR2 SMNVEV (reference sequence). Trimming removed 8 bases at V and 0 bases at J, with 17 bases between. The CDR3 is 16 residues long. Sequencing was performed on blood. The TCR sequence derives from a woman aged 80 or over in good health. The chain uses TRBV27 and TRBJ1-5, with D possibly matching TRBD1 (6 bases). Here the CDR3 reads CASPHRDLDSNQPQHF. The CDR3, as DNA: TGTGCCAGCCCGCACAGGGATCTGGATAGCAATCAGCCCCAGCATTTT.